This is a list of T cell receptor beta chains from one sample in a study of spatial heterogeneity in lung cancer. TCRdb fed the 5' RACE reads into MiXCR, producing one record per CDR3 protein. The sample carries over 10,000 distinct CDR3 sequences, 3% to 4.5% recorded once. This specimen consisted of lung tumor tissue, obtained at surgery. All receptors come from a male donor with early-stage non-small cell lung cancer. Both conserved end residues are part of each CDR3. The D gene is left open where the match is weak. Expanded clones are given a class, and other clones once, few, many or no size at all.

>medium-sized|TRBV3-1|TRBJ2-3|TRBD2
CASSQAGGTDTQYF
TGTGCCAGCAGCCAAGCGGGAGGTACAGATACGCAGTATTTT
>many|TRBV29-1|TRBJ1-1|NA
CSVGHRNTEAFF
TGCAGCGTTGGACACAGGAACACTGAAGCTTTCTTT
>few|TRBV6-5|TRBJ2-4|TRBD1
CASSPLLGQGADVAKNIQYF
TGTGCCAGCAGTCCTCTTTTAGGGCAGGGGGCGGATGTAGCCAAAAACATTCAGTACTTC
>many|TRBV6-5|TRBJ2-2|TRBD2
CASRRLAGGRRVGELFF
TGTGCCAGCAGGCGGTTAGCGGGAGGACGCCGGGTCGGGGAGCTGTTTTTT
>medium-sized|TRBV20-1|TRBJ1-2|NA
CSARRSARPF
TGCAGTGCTAGAAGGTCCGCCCGGCCCTTC
>NA|TRBV10-3|TRBJ2-1|TRBD2
CATSSREGEEQFF
TGTGCCACCTCTTCGCGGGAGGGTGAGGAGCAGTTCTTC
>many|TRBV20-1|TRBJ2-5|TRBD1
CSARAGTGGQETQYF
TGCAGTGCTAGAGCAGGGACAGGGGGCCAAGAGACCCAGTACTTC
>many|TRBV2|TRBJ2-5|NA
CASSPQTGLGTQYF
TGTGCCAGCAGTCCTCAAACCGGGCTAGGGACCCAGTACTTC
>medium-sized|TRBV5-6|TRBJ2-4|TRBD1
CASSAGQGLGNIQYF
TGTGCCAGCAGCGCAGGACAGGGACTTGGAAACATTCAGTACTTC
>many|TRBV4-3|TRBJ2-4|NA
CASSQDGGSKNIQYF
TGCGCCAGCAGCCAAGACGGGGGCTCCAAAAACATTCAGTACTTC
>many|TRBV3-1|TRBJ2-7|NA
CASSQDLRRWGEQYF
TGTGCCAGCAGCCAAGATCTAAGACGCTGGGGCGAGCAGTACTTC
>NA|TRBV7-2|TRBJ1-6|NA
CASSLGGSDNSPLHF
TGTGCCAGCAGCTTAGGGGGGTCTGATAATTCACCCCTCCACTTT
>many|TRBV20-1|TRBJ1-2|TRBD1
CSARRTGYGYTF
TGCAGTGCTAGACGGACAGGGTATGGCTACACCTTC
>few|TRBV20-1|TRBJ2-5|TRBD1
CSAGTGGWQTQYF
TGCAGTGCTGGGACAGGGGGCTGGCAGACCCAGTACTTC
>medium-sized|TRBV5-4|TRBJ1-2|TRBD1
CASSLGGTGKKSYTF
TGTGCCAGCAGCTTGGGGGGGACAGGGAAGAAAAGCTACACCTTC
>many|TRBV5-5|TRBJ1-1|NA
CASSLGALRAFF
TGTGCCAGCAGCTTGGGCGCGTTAAGGGCTTTCTTT
>many|TRBV7-2|TRBJ2-2|TRBD2
CASSPRLAGKTGELFF
TGTGCCAGCAGCCCAAGACTAGCGGGGAAAACCGGGGAGCTGTTTTTT
>many|TRBV19|TRBJ2-5|NA
CASSTIRGGGETQYF
TGTGCCAGTAGTACCATCAGGGGGGGCGGGGAGACCCAGTACTTC
>many|TRBV6-6|TRBJ2-3|NA
CASSYRTVTSTDTQYF
TGTGCCAGCAGTTATCGGACAGTAACTAGCACAGATACGCAGTATTTT
>medium-sized|TRBV11-2|TRBJ2-2|NA
CASSLGVANTGELFF
TGTGCCAGCAGCTTAGGGGTCGCGAACACCGGGGAGCTGTTTTTT
>NA|TRBV20-1|TRBJ2-5|NA
CSGQLETQYF
TGCAGTGGACAGTTAGAGACCCAGTACTTC
>few|TRBV9|TRBJ2-2|NA
CASSVLSEGTGELFF
TGTGCCAGCAGCGTTCTAAGCGAGGGGACCGGGGAGCTGTTTTTT
>many|TRBV21-1|TRBJ2-5|NA
CASSKSLPGLGEETQYF
TGTGCCAGCAGCAAATCCCTCCCGGGACTAGGGGAGGAGACCCAGTACTTC
>many|TRBV19|TRBJ2-2|TRBD1
CASRRGGTGQHGELFF
TGTGCCAGTAGGAGAGGAGGGACAGGGCAACACGGGGAGCTGTTTTTT
>few|TRBV29-1|TRBJ2-3|TRBD1
CSVESGGETDTQYF
TGCAGCGTTGAGTCAGGGGGCGAAACAGATACGCAGTATTTT
>many|TRBV20-1|TRBJ2-7|TRBD1
CSAILYDRGLYEQYF
TGCAGTGCTATCCTTTACGACAGGGGGCTTTACGAGCAGTACTTC
>many|TRBV2|TRBJ2-7|NA
CASSPGQATSYEQYF
TGTGCCAGCAGCCCCGGGCAGGCCACCTCCTACGAGCAGTACTTC
>NA|TRBV9|TRBJ1-6|NA
CASSVTGDDNSPLHF
TGTGCCAGCAGCGTAACTGGAGATGATAATTCACCCCTCCACTTT
>few|TRBV5-4|TRBJ2-7|TRBD2
CASSWTSGGHEQYF
TGTGCCAGCAGCTGGACTAGCGGGGGCCACGAGCAGTACTTC
>many|TRBV20-1|TRBJ1-1|TRBD1
CSARGTGTGVEAFF
TGCAGTGCTAGGGGTACGGGTACAGGGGTTGAAGCTTTCTTT
>few|TRBV18|TRBJ2-6|NA
CASSPKSTGSGANVLTF
TGTGCCAGCTCACCCAAGAGCACAGGGTCAGGGGCCAACGTCCTGACTTTC
>many|TRBV12-5|TRBJ2-2|NA
CASGLILDGTTNTGELFF
TGTGCTAGTGGTTTGATTCTTGACGGAACAACGAACACCGGGGAGCTGTTTTTT
>medium-sized|TRBV30|TRBJ1-6|NA
CAWRGQRNSPLHF
TGTGCCTGGAGAGGGCAGCGTAATTCACCCCTCCACTTT
>many|TRBV20-1|TRBJ2-5|TRBD2
CSATPPLAGFQETQYF
TGCAGTGCCACACCTCCGCTAGCGGGATTCCAAGAGACCCAGTACTTC
>NA|TRBV18|TRBJ1-5|NA
CASSPNQGTNQPQHF
TGTGCCAGCTCACCGAATCAGGGAACCAATCAGCCCCAGCATTTT
>NA|TRBV7-8|TRBJ2-6|NA
CVIGRAGIAGANVLTF
TGTGTCATCGGACGGGCAGGCATCGCTGGGGCCAACGTCCTGACTTTC
>large|TRBV20-1|TRBJ1-1|TRBD1
CSASRDRGLDTEAFF
TGCAGTGCTAGCCGGGACAGGGGGCTTGACACTGAAGCTTTCTTT
>medium-sized|TRBV19|TRBJ2-2|NA
CASSSTAQGIGELFF
TGTGCCAGTAGTTCAACCGCCCAGGGAATCGGGGAGCTGTTTTTT
>NA|TRBV18|TRBJ2-1|TRBD2
CASSPYRRAGGEQFF
TGTGCCAGCTCACCATATAGACGAGCGGGGGGTGAGCAGTTCTTC
>medium-sized|TRBV7-2|TRBJ2-5|TRBD2
CASSLGGGGSPQYF
TGTGCCAGCAGCTTAGGCGGCGGGGGGTCGCCCCAGTACTTC
>NA|TRBV4-1|TRBJ2-7|TRBD2
CASGLTSGQAYEQYF
TGCGCCAGCGGCCTTACTAGCGGGCAAGCTTACGAGCAGTACTTC